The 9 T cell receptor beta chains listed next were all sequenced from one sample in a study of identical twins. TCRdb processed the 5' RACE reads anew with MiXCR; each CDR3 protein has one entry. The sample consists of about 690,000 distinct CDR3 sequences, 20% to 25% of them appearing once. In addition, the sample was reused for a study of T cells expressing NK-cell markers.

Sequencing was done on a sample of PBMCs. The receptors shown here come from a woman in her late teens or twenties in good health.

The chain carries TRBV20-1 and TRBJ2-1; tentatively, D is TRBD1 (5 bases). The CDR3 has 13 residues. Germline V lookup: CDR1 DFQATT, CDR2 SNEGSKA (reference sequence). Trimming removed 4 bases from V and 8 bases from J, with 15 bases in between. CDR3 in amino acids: CSAIMGPPDEQFF. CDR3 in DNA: TGCAGTGCTATCATGGGGCCCCCCGATGAGCAGTTCTTC.

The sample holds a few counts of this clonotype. Here the CDR3 reads CATSIRGLAYTDTQYF. The DNA for the CDR3 is TGTGCCACCAGCATACGAGGACTAGCGTACACAGATACGCAGTATTTT. V usage is TRBV15 and J usage is TRBJ2-3, with 9 bases aligning to TRBD2. The germline gives CDR1 LNHNV, CDR2 YYDKDF (reference sequence). This CDR3 comprises 16 residues. With 4 bases clipped from V and 2 bases from J, the junction kept 7 bases outside the gene matches. The variable domain in full, completed from reference TRBV15 and TRBJ2-3, reads DAMVIQNPRYQVTQFGKPVTLSCSQTLNHNVMYWYQQKSSQAPKLLFHYYDKDFNNEADTPDNFQSRRPNTSFCFLDIRSPGLGDTAMYLCATSIRGLAYTDTQYFGPGTRLTVL.

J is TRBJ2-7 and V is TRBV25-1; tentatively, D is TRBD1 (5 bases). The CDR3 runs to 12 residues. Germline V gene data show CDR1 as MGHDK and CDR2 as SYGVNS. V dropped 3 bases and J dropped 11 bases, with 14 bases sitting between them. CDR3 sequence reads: CASSDPGHRKYF. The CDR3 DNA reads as TGTGCCAGCAGTGATCCAGGGCACAGGAAGTACTTC.

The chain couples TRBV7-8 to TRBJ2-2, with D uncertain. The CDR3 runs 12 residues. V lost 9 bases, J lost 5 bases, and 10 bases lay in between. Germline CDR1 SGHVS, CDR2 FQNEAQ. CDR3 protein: CASWGWTGELFF. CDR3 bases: TGTGCCAGTTGGGGTTGGACCGGGGAGCTGTTTTTT.

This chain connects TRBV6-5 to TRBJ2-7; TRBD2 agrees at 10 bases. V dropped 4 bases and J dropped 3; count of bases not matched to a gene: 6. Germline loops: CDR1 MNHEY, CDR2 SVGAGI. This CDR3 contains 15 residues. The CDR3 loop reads CASSSSGTSDYEQYF. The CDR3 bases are TGTGCCAGCAGTTCCTCCGGGACTAGCGACTACGAGCAGTACTTC.

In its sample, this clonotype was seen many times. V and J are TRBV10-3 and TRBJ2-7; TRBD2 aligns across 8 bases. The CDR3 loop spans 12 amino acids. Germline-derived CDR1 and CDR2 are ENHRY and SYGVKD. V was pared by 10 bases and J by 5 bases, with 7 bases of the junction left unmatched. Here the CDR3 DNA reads TGTGCCACGTCCAGCGGGAGCAACGAGCAGTACTTC. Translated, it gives CATSSGSNEQYF.

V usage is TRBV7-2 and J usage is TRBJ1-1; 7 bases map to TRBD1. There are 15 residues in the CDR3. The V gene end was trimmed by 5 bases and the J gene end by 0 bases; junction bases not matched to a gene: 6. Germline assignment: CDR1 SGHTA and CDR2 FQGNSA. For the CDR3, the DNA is TGTGCCAGCAGCCCGACAGGGTACATGAACACTGAAGCTTTCTTT. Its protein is CASSPTGYMNTEAFF.

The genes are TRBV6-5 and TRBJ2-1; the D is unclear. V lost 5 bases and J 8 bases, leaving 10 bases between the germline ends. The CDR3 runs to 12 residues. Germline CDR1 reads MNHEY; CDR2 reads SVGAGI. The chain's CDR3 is CASSGSVDEQFF. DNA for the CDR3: TGTGCCAGCAGTGGCAGTGTCGATGAGCAGTTCTTC.

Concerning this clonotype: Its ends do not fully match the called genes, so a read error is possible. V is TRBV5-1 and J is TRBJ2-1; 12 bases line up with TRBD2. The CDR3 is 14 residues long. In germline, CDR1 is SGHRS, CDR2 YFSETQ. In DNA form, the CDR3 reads TGTGCCAGCAGGGGACTAGCGGGTAACAATGAGCAGTTCTTC. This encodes CASRGLAGNNEQFF.